This record covers a single T cell receptor beta chain. The data stem from a study of blood T cell repertoires in COVID-19. Background on the study: Both acute and convalescent COVID-19 samples were obtained from the United States, Italy and Spain. The analysed material was cDNA or gDNA that came from T cells, B-cell-depleted T cells, or PBMCs.

V was shortened by 4 bases and J by 4 bases, with 20 bases between the two germline ends. CDR1 and CDR2 (germline): GTSNPN, SVGIG (reference sequence). The CDR3 totals 16 residues. Clones were read by immunoSEQ multiplex PCR, and TCRdb kept only the in-frame ones, dropping some. The sample carries more than 300,000 clones, 85% to 90% recorded once. Seattle's cohort entered during active infection and was followed longitudinally. The chain employs TRBV30 and TRBJ1-5; TRBD1 is a possible D gene (6 bases). The sequence derives from a woman in her 30s with COVID-19, enrolled during active disease. Material for sequencing was peripheral blood. Here the CDR3 reads CAWTRAGVNGNQPQHF. CDR3 bases: TGTGCCTGGACCAGGGCAGGGGTGAATGGAAATCAGCCCCAGCATTTT.